This is a list of T cell receptor beta chains from one sample in a study of cytomegalovirus exposure and HLA in healthy donors. Some clones are missing from TCRdb's copy, which holds only in-frame ones; the method was immunoSEQ multiplex PCR. The data hold about 170,000 clones, with around 80% observed a single time. Sequencing input: PBMCs. These TCRs come from a woman aged 50 to 60 in good health and CMV-seropositive. The CDR3 runs from the conserved cysteine through the conserved F or W. A D gene is named only where the DNA matches it firmly. A row's size may be missing; if present it is once, few, many or a size class.

V gene	J gene	clone size	D gene	CDR3 DNA	CDR3 protein
TRBV21-1	TRBJ1-1	NA	NA	TGTGCCAGCAGCAAATCAGGGGGCGGGATGGACACTGAAGCTTTCTTT	CASSKSGGGMDTEAFF
TRBV7-2	TRBJ2-4	NA	TRBD1	TGTGCCAGCAGCCCACAGGGGGCGGGGGTGAGAAACATTCAGTACTTC	CASSPQGAGVRNIQYF
TRBV4-2	TRBJ2-3	NA	TRBD2	TGTGCCAGCAGCCAAGATAACCTAGCGGGAGCAGCAGATACGCAGTATTTT	CASSQDNLAGAADTQYF
TRBV4-3	TRBJ2-3	NA	TRBD1	TGCGCCAGCAGCCGAGGATACGGGACAGGTGAGGAGCAGTATTTT	CASSRGYGTGEEQYF
TRBV7-9	TRBJ1-2	NA	NA	TGTTCCAGCAGCTTAACGATAATGGGCGGCTACACCTTC	CSSSLTIMGGYTF
TRBV4-3	TRBJ2-2	NA	TRBD1	TGCGCCAGCAGCCACACGGACAGGGACACCGGGGAGCTGTTTTTT	CASSHTDRDTGELFF
TRBV18	TRBJ2-7	NA	NA	TGTGCCAGCTCACCGGGGGGTCCCTACGAGCAGTACTTC	CASSPGGPYEQYF
TRBV6-1	TRBJ2-7	NA	NA	TGTGCCAGCACTGGCAGTCGCGAGCAGTACTTC	CASTGSREQYF
TRBV6-4	TRBJ2-3	NA	NA	TGTGCCAGCAGTGGCACTCCCACAGATACGCAGTATTTT	CASSGTPTDTQYF
TRBV9	TRBJ2-1	once	TRBD1	TGTGCCAGCAGCGATTCCGGGACAGTTTTAGACAATGAGCAGTTCTTC	CASSDSGTVLDNEQFF
TRBV6-6	TRBJ1-1	few	NA	TGTGCCAGCAGGTTCGACATAGACACTGAAGCTTTCTTT	CASRFDIDTEAFF
TRBV5-1	TRBJ2-1	NA	TRBD2	TGCGCCAGCACCCGGGGGGGGGCAATTGAGCAGTTCTTC	CASTRGGAIEQFF
TRBV5-6	TRBJ2-7	medium-sized	TRBD2	TGTGCCAGCAGCTTCCTTAGCGGGGGGGCCTACGAGCAGTACTTC	CASSFLSGGAYEQYF
TRBV11-2	TRBJ2-5	NA	NA	TGTGCCAGCAGCTTCTCATCGGCAGGGCAAGAGACCCAGTACTTC	CASSFSSAGQETQYF
TRBV28	TRBJ1-5	NA	TRBD1	TGTGCCAGCAGTCCCGAAGACAGGGTGAGCAATCAGCCCCAGCATTTT	CASSPEDRVSNQPQHF
TRBV15	TRBJ1-2	NA	NA	TGTGCCACCAGCGAGGCACAATATGAGGGATCGAACTATGGCTACACCTTC	CATSEAQYEGSNYGYTF
TRBV7-8	TRBJ2-1	NA	NA	TGTGCCAGCAGTTACCGGCCGGGATTAGCTGACAATGAGCAGTTCTTC	CASSYRPGLADNEQFF
TRBV28	TRBJ1-2	NA	TRBD1	TGTGCCAGCAGCCCCGTCGTGGACAGGGGATTTAGTAACTATGGCTACACCTTC	CASSPVVDRGFSNYGYTF
TRBV2	TRBJ1-5	once	TRBD1	TGTGCCAGCAGGTGGACAGGGGATAATCAGCCCCAGCATTTT	CASRWTGDNQPQHF
TRBV7-8	TRBJ1-1	NA	NA	TGTGCCACCACAGTCTGGGGGCGTATTATGGACACTGAAGCTTTCTTT	CATTVWGRIMDTEAFF
TRBV10-3	TRBJ2-7	once	NA	TGTGCCTCCTCATCCCTATCCTACGAGCAGTACTTC	CASSSLSYEQYF
TRBV29-1	TRBJ1-2	once	TRBD1	TGCAGCGTCCAAATAGGACAGGCAAGGGTGGCCGGCTACACCTTC	CSVQIGQARVAGYTF
TRBV7-8	TRBJ2-3	once	TRBD2	TGTGCCAGCAGCGCAGTAGCGGGGGGGCCGGGCGATACGCAGTATTTT	CASSAVAGGPGDTQYF
TRBV7-9	TRBJ1-1	NA	NA	TGTTCCAGCAGCTTAGGCGACAGCACTGAAGCTTTCTTT	CSSSLGDSTEAFF
TRBV9	TRBJ2-1	NA	NA	TGTGCCAGCAGCGTAGCCAGGGTTGTCGATGAGCAGTTCTTC	CASSVARVVDEQFF
TRBV30	TRBJ2-1	NA	TRBD2	TGTGCCTGGAGTTGGACTAGCGGCCCTAGCTCCTACAATGAGCAGTTCTTC	CAWSWTSGPSSYNEQFF
TRBV11-2	TRBJ2-5	NA	TRBD1	TGTGCCAGCAGCTTCAGACAGGGGAGAAGTAAAGAGACCCAGTACTTC	CASSFRQGRSKETQYF
TRBV6-6	TRBJ1-2	few	TRBD1	TGTGCCAGCAGTTTGGGACAGGGAATTGGCTATGGCTACACCTTC	CASSLGQGIGYGYTF
TRBV5-4	TRBJ1-4	few	TRBD1	TGTGCCAGCAGCGCGGGACAGGCCTATGAAAAACTGTTTTTT	CASSAGQAYEKLFF
TRBV11-1	TRBJ2-7	NA	NA	TGTGCCAGCAGCTTGGGGCGATCAGTCCCCTACGAGCAGTACTTC	CASSLGRSVPYEQYF
TRBV7-9	TRBJ1-5	NA	NA	TGTGCCAGCAGCTTACCGGCAGACTACTATAGCAATCAGCCCCAGCATTTT	CASSLPADYYSNQPQHF
TRBV6-4	TRBJ2-2	few	NA	TGTGCCAGCAGTGACGACGGGTTCGGGGAGCTGTTTTTT	CASSDDGFGELFF
TRBV19	TRBJ2-7	NA	TRBD2	TGTGCCAGTAGTATGACATGGACTAGCGGGAGACGCGAGCAGTACTTC	CASSMTWTSGRREQYF
TRBV7-3	TRBJ1-1	NA	NA	TGTGCCAGCAGCCCGGGGGGGGGTACTGAAGCTTTCTTT	CASSPGGGTEAFF
TRBV30	TRBJ1-2	few	TRBD1	TGTGCCTGGAGTGTCACTCTCACAGGGGGGAGCTACACCTTC	CAWSVTLTGGSYTF
TRBV10-3	TRBJ2-3	NA	TRBD1	TGTGCCATCAGTGAGTCAGGGACAGGGGTGGATGTGACCACAGATACGCAGTATTTT	CAISESGTGVDVTTDTQYF
TRBV18	TRBJ2-1	NA	NA	TGTGCCAGCTCACCAGTTGCGGGGGCCGGGAATGAGCAGTTCTTC	CASSPVAGAGNEQFF
TRBV5-4	TRBJ1-1	few	NA	TGTGCCAGCAGCCTTGGAGGACAGCCTAACACTGAAGCTTTCTTT	CASSLGGQPNTEAFF